Listed below are T cell receptor beta chains from one sample, sequenced in a study of T cells in Graves' hyperthyroidism and ophthalmopathy. MiXCR, run by TCRdb on the multiplex PCR reads, gives a single entry per CDR3 protein. The data hold about 610,000 distinct CDR3 sequences, with roughly 14% observed a single time. The sequenced sample consisted of blood. These receptors all stem from a woman in her thirties or forties with Graves' ophthalmopathy. Both conserved end residues are part of each CDR3. D genes are given only for firm matches. The size entry is marked missing in some rows and otherwise reads once, few, many or a size class.

D: TRBD1; V: TRBV10-3; size: many; J: TRBJ1-4; DNA: TGTGCCATCAGTGAGCCCGCCCGACAGGGTTCTTATGAAAAACTGTTTTTT; CDR3: CAISEPARQGSYEKLFF
D: .; V: TRBV6-2/TRBV6-3; size: many; J: TRBJ2-7; DNA: TGTGCCAGCAGTTTCCCGCAGTTATCACCTTCCTACGAGCAGTACTTC; CDR3: CASSFPQLSPSYEQYF
D: .; V: TRBV7-9; size: .; J: TRBJ1-2; DNA: TGTGCCAGCAGCTTAGCGGGACATTCCAACTATGGCTACACCTTC; CDR3: CASSLAGHSNYGYTF
D: .; V: TRBV6-2/TRBV6-3; size: many; J: TRBJ2-7; DNA: TGTGCCAGCACCCCCAGCGCAATATCCTACGAGCAGTACTTC; CDR3: CASTPSAISYEQYF
D: .; V: TRBV5-1; size: .; J: TRBJ1-6; DNA: TGCGCCAGCAGCTTTGTACCGGACTCCTATAATTCACCCCTCCACTTT; CDR3: CASSFVPDSYNSPLHF
D: TRBD1; V: TRBV7-2; size: many; J: TRBJ2-5; DNA: TGTGCCAGCAGCTTAGGAGGGACAGGGGGCTACCAAGAGACCCAGTACTTC; CDR3: CASSLGGTGGYQETQYF
D: TRBD2; V: TRBV11-2; size: few; J: TRBJ2-2; DNA: TGTGCCAGCAGCGCAGATCTAGCGGGAGGGCCCGGGGAGCTGTTTTTT; CDR3: CASSADLAGGPGELFF
D: TRBD1; V: TRBV6-5; size: many; J: TRBJ1-2; DNA: TGTGCCAGCAGTTCTATCCGACAGGGTATTGGCTACACCTTC; CDR3: CASSSIRQGIGYTF
D: TRBD1; V: TRBV11-3; size: .; J: TRBJ2-5; DNA: TGTGCCAGCAGCTCGTGGACAGGGCCCTCCCGAGAGACCCAGTACTTC; CDR3: CASSSWTGPSRETQYF
D: .; V: TRBV7-2; size: few; J: TRBJ1-5; DNA: TGTGCCAGCAGCCTCACGGGGCGGGAGCCCCAGCATTTT; CDR3: CASSLTGREPQHF
D: .; V: TRBV18; size: .; J: TRBJ1-6; DNA: TGTGCCAGCTCACCACAGGGTTATACTTCACCCCTCCACTTT; CDR3: CASSPQGYTSPLHF
D: TRBD1; V: TRBV28; size: .; J: TRBJ2-5; DNA: TGTGCCAGTACTTCTGGACAGGGGAGACAAGAGACCCAGTACTTC; CDR3: CASTSGQGRQETQYF
D: .; V: TRBV18; size: few; J: TRBJ2-7; DNA: TGTGCCAGCTCACCGACAGTTAGACCCTACGAGCAGTACTTC; CDR3: CASSPTVRPYEQYF
D: TRBD1; V: TRBV12-3/TRBV12-4; size: many; J: TRBJ1-1; DNA: TGTGCCAGCAGACCGGGGGACAGGGGGAACACTGAAGCTTTCTTT; CDR3: CASRPGDRGNTEAFF
D: TRBD1; V: TRBV6-1; size: many; J: TRBJ1-1; DNA: TGTGCCAGCAGTGAAAGGTTGACAGGGGCTGTGAACACTGAAGCTTTCTTT; CDR3: CASSERLTGAVNTEAFF
D: TRBD1; V: TRBV5-1; size: many; J: TRBJ1-2; DNA: TGCGCCAGCAGCGCACCGGGACAGGGGGCTGGCTACACCTTC; CDR3: CASSAPGQGAGYTF
D: .; V: TRBV29-1; size: few; J: TRBJ2-2; DNA: TGCAGCGTCCAGGGATTGGGGAACACCGGGGAGCTGTTTTTT; CDR3: CSVQGLGNTGELFF
D: TRBD1; V: TRBV3-1; size: .; J: TRBJ1-1; DNA: TGTGCCAGCAGCCCGAAACAGGGGCCTGAAGCTTTCTTT; CDR3: CASSPKQGPEAFF
D: .; V: TRBV6-5; size: many; J: TRBJ2-5; DNA: TGTGCCAGCATGGGGGACCAACAAGAGACCCAGTACTTC; CDR3: CASMGDQQETQYF
D: .; V: TRBV19; size: .; J: TRBJ1-1; DNA: TGTGCCAGTAACCGCGGTGGGTCGACTGAAGCTTTCTTT; CDR3: CASNRGGSTEAFF
D: TRBD1; V: TRBV11-3; size: few; J: TRBJ2-4; DNA: TGTGCCAGCAGCCACCCGGGACAGGGCAAAAACATTCAGTACTTC; CDR3: CASSHPGQGKNIQYF
D: .; V: TRBV12-3/TRBV12-4; size: once; J: TRBJ2-2; DNA: TGTGCCAGCAGCCGCGACCAGTGGGGCGGGGAGCTGTTTTTT; CDR3: CASSRDQWGGELFF
D: TRBD1; V: TRBV5-6; size: .; J: TRBJ2-6; DNA: TGTGCCAGCAGCCGAGGACAGGGTGACCTAGGGGCCAACGTCCTGACTTTC; CDR3: CASSRGQGDLGANVLTF
D: .; V: TRBV15; size: many; J: TRBJ2-5; DNA: TGTGCCACCAGCAGAGATGCCCAAGGGGAGTGGGAGACCCAGTACTTC; CDR3: CATSRDAQGEWETQYF
D: .; V: TRBV7-9; size: .; J: TRBJ2-5; DNA: TGTGCCAGCAGCCGGACAGCGAGGCAAGAGACCCAGTACTTC; CDR3: CASSRTARQETQYF
D: .; V: TRBV5-1; size: .; J: TRBJ2-7; DNA: TGCGCCAGCCAATTTTCGTACTTC; CDR3: CASQFSYF
D: .; V: TRBV11-2; size: many; J: TRBJ1-1; DNA: TGTGCCAGCAGCCCAAACTCGAACACTGAAGCTTTCTTT; CDR3: CASSPNSNTEAFF
D: TRBD2; V: TRBV14; size: many; J: TRBJ2-7; DNA: TGTGCCAGCAGCCAGGACCCCACTAGCGGGATGGTGTACTTC; CDR3: CASSQDPTSGMVYF
D: .; V: TRBV6-2/TRBV6-3; size: many; J: TRBJ2-7; DNA: TGTGCCAGCAGCGACCCGGATCCAAGGCGCGAGCAGTACTTC; CDR3: CASSDPDPRREQYF
D: TRBD2; V: TRBV19; size: many; J: TRBJ2-7; DNA: TGTGCCAGTAAGACTAGCGGGAGCTCCTACGAGCAGTACTTC; CDR3: CASKTSGSSYEQYF
D: TRBD2; V: TRBV20-1; size: many; J: TRBJ2-5; DNA: TGCAGTGCTAGAGGGATCGAGTTGGGCACGGGGGGTACCCAGTACTTC; CDR3: CSARGIELGTGGTQYF
D: TRBD1; V: TRBV18; size: .; J: TRBJ2-7; DNA: TGTGCCAGCTCCCCAAGAGGGGGCGCCGAGCAGTACTTC; CDR3: CASSPRGGAEQYF
D: .; V: TRBV15; size: many; J: TRBJ1-1; DNA: TGTGCCACCAGCAGAGATTGGGGAACTGAAGCTTTCTTT; CDR3: CATSRDWGTEAFF
D: TRBD1; V: TRBV10-3; size: many; J: TRBJ2-5; DNA: TGTGCCATCAGTGCCGGGACAGGAGACGAGACCCAGTACTTC; CDR3: CAISAGTGDETQYF
D: TRBD1; V: TRBV12-3/TRBV12-4; size: .; J: TRBJ1-1; DNA: TGTGCCAGCAGCACCGGGACAGAACACACTGAAGCTTTCTTT; CDR3: CASSTGTEHTEAFF
D: .; V: TRBV12-3/TRBV12-4; size: many; J: TRBJ1-5; DNA: TGTGCCAGCTCTGAGGGACTCAATCAGCCCCAGCATTTT; CDR3: CASSEGLNQPQHF
D: TRBD2; V: TRBV10-3; size: few; J: TRBJ2-7; DNA: TGTGCCATCACCCCCGGGGAGGGATTCAGCGAGCAGTACTTC; CDR3: CAITPGEGFSEQYF
D: .; V: TRBV7-2; size: many; J: TRBJ1-2; DNA: TGTGCCAGCAGCCTCGTCTATGGCTACACCTTC; CDR3: CASSLVYGYTF
D: .; V: TRBV29-1; size: few; J: TRBJ2-1; DNA: TGCAGCGTTGAACGGGACTCCATGGCCAATGAGCAGTTCTTC; CDR3: CSVERDSMANEQFF
D: .; V: TRBV28; size: few; J: TRBJ2-7; DNA: TGTGCCAGCAGTTTAGAACCAATCCTCTACGAGCAGTACTTC; CDR3: CASSLEPILYEQYF
D: .; V: TRBV20-1; size: many; J: TRBJ2-7; DNA: TGCAGTGCTAGGTTAGCGGATAGGGGGTATAGTGAGCAGTACTTC; CDR3: CSARLADRGYSEQYF
D: .; V: TRBV27; size: many; J: TRBJ1-6; DNA: TGTGCCAGCAGCCCCAGACAGCTTTCACCCCTCCACTTT; CDR3: CASSPRQLSPLHF